This entry concerns a single T cell receptor beta chain. What antigen it recognizes has not been identified. No clone much larger than this one lies a single base away; base qualities are absent. According to the study, the label for this sample's time point signals: newly diagnosed GD, antithyroid drugs for less than 3 months. For both TCR sequencing and RNA sequencing, RNA was extracted from PBMCs in TRIzol. Graves' disease was diagnosed according to American Thyroid Association guidelines. The patients came from an endocrinology department in Xi'an, China. Each patient gave 9 to 10 milliliters of peripheral blood, collected in an EDTA anticoagulant tube. Ficoll Paque Plus density gradient separation was used to isolate PBMCs, and no further T cell sorting was done. RNA quality was checked with an Agilent 2100 Bioanalyzer and agarose gel, and concentration with a NanoDrop 2000. V is reduced by 3 bases and J by 6 bases, leaving a spacing of 15 bases between them. Looking up the germline V gene (reference sequence) yields CDR1 DFQATT and CDR2 SNEGSKA. The CDR3 contains 14 residues, cysteine and phenylalanine counted. The only DNA kept is the CDR3, 42 bases in frame from the first base.

This entry comes from a study of regulatory T cells in long-lasting Graves disease (dated by TCRdb to about 2021). Some background on the complete study: Newly diagnosed Graves' disease patients had taken antithyroid drugs for less than 3 months. The study was conducted in China and was registered as a clinical trial. This study used TCR sequencing and RNA sequencing of peripheral blood to compare persistent Graves' disease patients against newly diagnosed Graves' disease patients. TCR sequencing covered some 13 persistent and approximately 20 newly diagnosed Graves' disease patients, 33 samples in total.

The library relied on multiplex PCR. The listed sequencing device is Illumina HiSeq 4000. CDR3 regions were amplified by Arm-PCR with iRepertoire HTBI primers to construct TCR beta libraries. Gel purification was performed on PCR products prior to sequencing. As for the authors' bioinformatics: Gene usage analysis of CDR3 amino acid clonotypes relied on the approximately 62 TRBV and more than twelve TRBJ segments identified across samples. COPE and FqMerger were used to merge the filtered high-quality paired reads into contigs. BLAST was used to align contigs to IMGT TRBV, TRBD and TRBJ reference genes, and CDR3 was defined according to IMGT. Clonotypes above 0.1% frequency were classified as highly expanded clones. Shannon entropy served as the measure of repertoire diversity, while the Gini coefficient captured V-J evenness. Clonotypes shared by more than one individual were considered public. TCRdb took the public reads, trimmed them with fastp at Q25, ran MiXCR for clone calling and kept in-frame beta chains. All rows with the same CDR3 protein become a single entry with the most common DNA and genes. The V and J calls shown here were made by TCRdb, not taken from the authors' results. Present in this sample are roughly 610,000 distinct CDR3 sequences, around 17% of which were seen just once. The ten largest account for about 20% of the sample.

What the authors observed across the whole study: Compared with newly diagnosed patients, persistent Graves' disease patients had lower TCR Shannon entropy and fewer highly expanded clones, which suggests clonal expansion. The authors acknowledged the small sample size as a limitation that may reduce accuracy. Because the primary lesion, thyroid tissue, could not be accessed, the study looked at peripheral blood alone. Persistent patients shared more public clonotypes among themselves (around 2,500) than newly diagnosed patients did (more than 950). TRBV28, TRBJ1-2 and TRBJ2-5 were preferentially used in persistent disease, while TRBV20-1 and TRBJ2-1 were favored in newly diagnosed disease. Only the TCR beta chain was sequenced and analyzed.

This same sample was also taken into another study, of T cells in Graves' hyperthyroidism and ophthalmopathy. As the second publication notes: Stable Graves' hyperthyroidism was defined as no progression to ophthalmopathy during 18 months of follow-up. The hyperthyroidism patients were between 18 and 65 years old and newly diagnosed, with a disease duration of less than 2 months. Any patient with an uncontrolled infection, another autoimmune disease, pregnancy or lactation was excluded. Diagnoses were established on the basis of clinical symptoms, serum thyroxine and TRAb, thyroid ultrasound, and orbital computed tomography. For the first round of RT-PCR on the TCR CDR3, the HTBI primer set was used together with the Qiagen OneStep RT-PCR kit. Blood samples also contained most of the expanded thyroid clonotypes (frequency above 0.001), which suggests that blood repertoires may reflect thyroid immune responses. In cross-validation, a model built on a 13 V-J signature told ophthalmopathy apart from stable hyperthyroidism with approximately 90% sensitivity and roughly 81% specificity, and in testing the same model reached 80%/75%. In validation, the model predicted progression to ophthalmopathy a median of around 6.5 months before onset, with about 70% sensitivity and 72.22% specificity. TCR V-J signatures able to tell the groups apart were searched for in a discovery cohort of 100 patients, of whom around 42 had Graves' ophthalmopathy and around 57 had stable Graves' hyperthyroidism. Prospective prediction of ophthalmopathy was tested in an independent validation cohort consisting of roughly 19 hyperthyroidism patients and more than 15 patients who later progressed to ophthalmopathy. The roughly 90 discovery patients were divided at random into training and test sets in a 7:3 ratio. The study also compared thyroid tissue and blood T-cell repertoires from several Graves' hyperthyroidism patients. Once sampling was done, hyperthyroidism patients were given methimazole at a starting dose of 30 mg daily, whereas ophthalmopathy patients were given high-dose intravenous methylprednisolone. Libraries were constructed in a second round of multiplex PCR, after which size selection and purification were carried out. Paired-end sequencing of the libraries was performed with 100 bp reads on an Illumina HiSeq2000. SOAPnuke was used to process the raw data, removing reads that contained adapters or uncalled bases, had a mean Phred below 15, or lacked an exact match to the constant primer or identifier. COPE v1.2.5 was used to merge the high-quality paired reads, and each unique nucleotide sequence was defined as a clonotype. MiTCR v1.1 was used to align clonotypes to the IMGT TRBV, TRBD and TRBJ reference segments. Analysis was restricted to V-J combinations with a frequency above 0.0001, which covered approximately 99% of repertoires. The TCS score was defined as F50 (clonal expansion) divided by E x V (chaos), with BLOSUM62-based TCRdist calculated between CDR3 peptides within each V-J. Welch's t-statistics and random forest reduced fewer than 600 V-J features to 13, which were used in a naive Bayes classifier (R e1071). Sample size was not statistically predetermined, and investigators were not blinded to group allocation. TCR Vbeta CDR3 sequencing of roughly 140 peripheral blood samples (approximately 44 ophthalmopathy, about 74 hyperthyroidism and roughly 17 progressor patients) is reported in the paper.

The V and J segments used are TRBV20-1 and TRBJ1-3, and possibly TRBD1, on 6 matching bases. The clonotype comes from a woman under 40 with Graves disease. Donor details come from another sample of the same person, matched by shared clones. The specimen was peripheral blood mononuclear cells (PBMCs), collected at new diagnosis, from a patient treated with antithyroid drugs. The CDR3 in this case is CSASSGGRKNTIYF. The nucleotide sequence reads as follows: TGCAGTGCTAGTTCGGGGGGGCGAAAAAACACCATATATTTT.